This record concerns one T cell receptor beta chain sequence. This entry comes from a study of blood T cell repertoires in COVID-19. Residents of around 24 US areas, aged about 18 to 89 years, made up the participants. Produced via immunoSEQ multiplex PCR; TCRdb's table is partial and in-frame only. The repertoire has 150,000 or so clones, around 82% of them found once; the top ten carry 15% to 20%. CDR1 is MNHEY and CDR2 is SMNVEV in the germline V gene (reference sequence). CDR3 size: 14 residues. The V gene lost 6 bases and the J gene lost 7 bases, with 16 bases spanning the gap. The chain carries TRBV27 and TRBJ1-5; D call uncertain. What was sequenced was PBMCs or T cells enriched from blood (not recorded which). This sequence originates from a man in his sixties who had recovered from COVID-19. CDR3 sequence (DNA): TGTGCCAGCAGCCCTGGACGGGCGGGGCAGCCCCAGCATTTT. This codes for CASSPGRAGQPQHF.